The entry that follows covers one TCR beta chain sequence. Its antigen is still unknown. Assay: immunoSEQ multiplex PCR; the TCRdb copy retains only in-frame clones and omits some. The sample consists of 100,000 to 150,000 clones, nearly 90% of them appearing once. V gave up 1 base and J gave up 7 bases, with 10 bases separating them. The CDR3 is 14 amino acids. Per the germline V gene, CDR1 is KGHSH and CDR2 is LQKENI. The data belong to a study of cytomegalovirus exposure and HLA in healthy donors. Study summary: The same platform as the 650 to 700 first-cohort repertoires was used for the 90 to 150 validation repertoires, a later analysis reported. Whole-study findings and limits: The authors confirmed in vitro that a few CMV-associated chains were specific for CMV antigens. Rare TCR sequences dominated, though some public TCRs recurred in many donors. In a later analysis, first-cohort TCR clusters were found to tend to co-occur in the 95 to 150 validation repertoires.

Source material: PBMCs. The receptor was derived from a woman younger than 35 in good health and CMV-seronegative. The chain joins TRBV18 to TRBJ2-2; a possible D gene is TRBD1 (6 bases). CDR3 DNA sequence: TGTGCCAGCTCACCACGGACAGTTGACGGGGAGCTGTTTTTT. As protein: CASSPRTVDGELFF.